One sample yielded the 4 T cell receptor beta chains listed below, sequenced in a study of OX40 agonist ivuxolimab in advanced cancers. Data came from immunoSEQ multiplex PCR; TCRdb stores just in-frame clones and leaves some out. The data show 70,000 to 95,000 clones, around 94% seen once. The material was CD4+ or CD8+ T cells sorted from blood, obtained in a trial of the OX40 agonist ivuxolimab. These receptor sequences come from an adult with an advanced solid tumor such as melanoma, head and neck, liver or kidney cancer.

The chain's CDR3 is CASSSVGGTQYF. The DNA of the CDR3 is TGTGCCAGCAGCTCCGTGGGGGGGACGCAGTATTTT. The rearrangement uses TRBV5-6 and TRBJ2-3; 7 positions agree with TRBD2. V dropped 3 bases and J dropped 9; count of bases not matched to a gene: 4. Per the germline V gene, CDR1 is SGHDT and CDR2 is YYEEEE. The CDR3 covers 12 residues.

The rearrangement links TRBV29-1 to TRBJ2-7; no firm D call. This CDR3 is 11 amino acids long. Germline CDR1 is SQVTM and CDR2 is ANQGSEA. With 4 bases removed from V and 0 bases from J, the gap between germline ends came to 4 bases. The CDR3 bases are TGCAGCGTTGTCAGCTCCTACGAGCAGTACTTC. This sequence encodes CSVVSSYEQYF.

The rearrangement uses TRBV6-1 and TRBJ2-7, with 11 bases lining up with TRBD1. The CDR3 has 14 residues. The germline V gene encodes CDR1 MNHNS and CDR2 SASEGT. V shed 7 bases, J shed 3 bases, and the junction held 5 bases outside the gene matches. CDR3 nucleotides: TGTGCCAGCAATCCGGGACAGGGGGGCTACGAGCAGTACTTC. Protein: CASNPGQGGYEQYF.

The V call is TRBV28, the J call TRBJ1-5, with 9 bases fitting TRBD1. CDR3 length: 16 amino acids. Germline V lookup: CDR1 MDHEN, CDR2 SYDVKM. V gave up 3 bases and J gave up 5 bases; unmatched junction bases: 8. The CDR3 loop reads CASSFGGTGYHQPQHF. CDR3 coding DNA: TGTGCCAGCAGTTTTGGTGGGACAGGGTATCATCAGCCCCAGCATTTT.